The TCR beta chain described here comes from a study of T cells in Graves' hyperthyroidism and ophthalmopathy (dated by TCRdb to about 2019). General notes on the study: Peripheral blood was sampled at the time of initial diagnosis, prior to any treatment. TCR V-J signatures able to tell the groups apart were searched for in a discovery cohort of 90 to 100 patients, of whom roughly 42 had Graves' ophthalmopathy and about 55 had stable Graves' hyperthyroidism. Prospective prediction of ophthalmopathy was tested in an independent validation cohort of 18 hyperthyroidism patients and 17 patients who later progressed to ophthalmopathy. The approximately 97 discovery patients were randomly divided into training and test sets at a 7:3 ratio. In addition, the study compared T-cell repertoires in thyroid tissue and in blood from 6 or 7 Graves' hyperthyroidism patients. After sampling, hyperthyroidism patients received methimazole starting at 30 mg daily, and ophthalmopathy patients received high-dose intravenous methylprednisolone. The paper reports TCR Vbeta CDR3 sequencing of roughly 140 peripheral blood samples: around 41 ophthalmopathy, some 80 hyperthyroidism and some 17 progressor patients. What the work shows at the level of the full study, not this receptor alone: During validation, the model predicted progression to ophthalmopathy a median of about 6.5 months ahead of onset, with around 71% sensitivity and almost 75% specificity. Blood samples also contained most of the expanded thyroid clonotypes (frequency above 0.001), which suggests that blood repertoires may reflect thyroid immune responses. Sample size was not statistically predetermined, and blinding of investigators to group allocation was not performed. In cross-validation, a model built on a 13 V-J signature told ophthalmopathy apart from stable hyperthyroidism with over 85% sensitivity and 81% to 82% specificity, and in testing the same model reached 80%/75%.

The TCR beta CDR3 regions were amplified from the RNA transcripts. For the first round of RT-PCR on the TCR CDR3, the HTBI primer set was used together with the Qiagen OneStep RT-PCR kit. A second multiplex PCR round built the libraries, followed by size selection and purification. Paired-end sequencing of the libraries was performed with 100 bp reads on an Illumina HiSeq2000. The study's processing was this. SOAPnuke was used to process the raw data, throwing out any read that contained adapters or uncalled bases, had a mean Phred below 15, or lacked an exact constant-primer or identifier match. High-quality paired reads were merged using COPE v1.2.5, and each unique nucleotide sequence was defined as a clonotype. Clonotypes were aligned to IMGT TRBV, TRBD and TRBJ reference segments using MiTCR v1.1. Analysis was restricted to V-J combinations with a frequency above 0.0001, which covered roughly 99% of repertoires. A TCS score was defined as the ratio between F50 (clonal expansion) and ExV (chaos), using BLOSUM62-based TCRdist between CDR3 peptides within each V-J. Welch's t-statistics and random forest reduced 450 to 600 V-J features to under 15, which were used in a naive Bayes classifier (R e1071). The similarity between thyroid and blood repertoires was quantified using the Morisita-Horn index. TCRdb trimmed public reads at Q25 via fastp, called clones via MiXCR and kept in-frame beta chains. Identical CDR3 proteins give one entry, which carries the most common genes and DNA. It is TCRdb's table, rather than the study itself, that gives the V and J calls and clone size. The sample profile shows roughly 800,000 distinct CDR3 sequences; 38% of them were found once. The ten largest make up around 10% of the sample.

Turning to this clonotype: What this receptor recognizes is not known. Sequence at one end of the junction differs from germline and may be a read error.

According to the germline V gene, CDR1 reads SGHTA and CDR2 reads FQGNSA. The CDR3 has 14 amino acids, counting the end cysteine and phenylalanine. Solely the CDR3 DNA is kept, with 42 bases framed from the first base. Stable Graves' hyperthyroidism was defined as the absence of progression to ophthalmopathy over 18 months of follow-up. Hyperthyroidism patients were newly diagnosed, with disease duration under 2 months, and aged 18 to 65 years. Any patient with an uncontrolled infection, another autoimmune disease, pregnancy or lactation was excluded. Clinical symptoms, serum thyroxine and TRAb, thyroid ultrasound, and orbital computed tomography formed the basis for the diagnoses. PBMCs were separated from roughly 10 ml of fresh peripheral blood using Ficoll-Paque density gradient centrifugation. Trizol reagent was used to extract total RNA, and RNA quality was then checked on an Agilent 2100 Bioanalyzer.

The specimen was blood. The chain is made from TRBV7-2 and TRBJ2-7; TRBD1 is a weak D gene call, 7 bases matching. This receptor was identified in a man in his late teens or twenties with Graves' hyperthyroidism. The CDR3 protein sequence reads: CAGSQNRGTEEQYF. The sequence in DNA is TGCGCCGGCAGCCAAAACCGGGGGACAGAGGAGCAGTACTTC. The CDR3, completed at both ends by the reference TRBV7-2 and TRBJ2-7 genes, gives the full variable domain GAGVSQSPSNKVTEKGKDVELRCDPISGHTALYWYRQSLGQGLEFLIYFQGNSAPDKSGLPSDRFSAERTGGSVSTLTIQRTQQEDSAVYLCAGSQNRGTEEQYFGPGTRLTVT.